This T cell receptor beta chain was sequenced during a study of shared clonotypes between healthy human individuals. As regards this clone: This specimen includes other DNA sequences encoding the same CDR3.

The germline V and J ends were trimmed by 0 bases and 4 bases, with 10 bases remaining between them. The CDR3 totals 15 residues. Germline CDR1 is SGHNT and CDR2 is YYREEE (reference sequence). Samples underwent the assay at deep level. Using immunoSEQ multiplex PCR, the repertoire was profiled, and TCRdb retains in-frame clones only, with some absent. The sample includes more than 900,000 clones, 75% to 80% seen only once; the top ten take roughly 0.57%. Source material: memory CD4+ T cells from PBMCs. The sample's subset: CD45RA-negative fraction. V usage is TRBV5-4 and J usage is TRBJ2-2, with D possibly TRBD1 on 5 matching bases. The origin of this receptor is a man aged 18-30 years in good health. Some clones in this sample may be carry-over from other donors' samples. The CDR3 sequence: CASSLVQGGTGELFF. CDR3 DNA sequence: TGTGCCAGCAGCTTGGTTCAGGGTGGCACCGGGGAGCTGTTTTTT.